The T cell receptor (beta chain) under discussion was sequenced for a study of blood T cell repertoires in COVID-19. Study context: Researchers got acute and convalescent COVID-19 samples from the United States, Italy and Spain.

Only in-frame clones appear in the TCRdb table, and some are missing; sequencing was by immunoSEQ multiplex PCR. Of 280,000 or so clones detected, 90% appear once; the ten largest clones hold about 1.5%. Trimming pared 2 bases from V and 3 bases from J, leaving 10 bases between. The CDR3 spans 15 residues. Germline CDR1 reads MNHNS; CDR2 reads SASEGT. The chain carries TRBV6-1 and TRBJ1-4; D is possibly TRBD1 (5 bases). The sequenced sample was PBMCs or T cells enriched from blood (not recorded which). The source is a woman aged 18 to 35 with acute COVID-19. In DNA, the CDR3 is TGTGCCAGCAGTGAATTTCCAGGGTCTAATGAAAAACTGTTTTTT. Its protein is CASSEFPGSNEKLFF.